This TCR beta chain was sequenced during a study of cytomegalovirus exposure and HLA in healthy donors. Study-wide points: Most TCR sequences were seen very rarely across donors, but some public TCRs occurred in many. Associated with cytomegalovirus, according to the listing, were 150 to 200 TCR beta chains. First-cohort TCR clusters tended to co-occur in the roughly 130 validation repertoires, a later analysis found.

This clone was recorded once. Its antigen is not known. This sample also contains other DNA sequences that code for the same CDR3. CDR1 is MNHEY, CDR2 SVGAGI, per germline. V lost 2 bases, J lost 0 bases, and 1 base stayed unmatched. CDR3 length: 15 amino acids. The data were produced by immunoSEQ multiplex PCR, yet TCRdb's version contains in-frame clones alone and is incomplete. The sample records about 120,000 clones, about 84% being singletons. These donors were members of the approximately 110-subject validation cohort, a group separate from the approximately 670-subject first cohort. Material: PBMCs. The gene calls are TRBV6-5 and TRBJ2-3; TRBD2 matches 8 bases. This receptor was obtained from a woman in her twenties or thirties in good health and CMV-seronegative. In nucleotides, the CDR3 is TGTGCCAGCAGTTACGGCGGGGGGAGCACAGATACGCAGTATTTT. As protein: CASSYGGGSTDTQYF.